What follows is one T cell receptor beta chain and its context. Its antigen is still unknown. The data are from a study of T cell responses to AZD1222 COVID-19 vaccine. Study observations and caveats: Unmutated regions of variants are reportedly targeted by nearly half of spike-specific TCRs.

Libraries were prepared by immunoSEQ multiplex PCR; TCRdb keeps only in-frame clonotypes and omits some of them. Among 130,000 to 150,000 clones, about nine tenths were seen once, and the ten largest hold 2.8%. This receptor was taken from an adult in good health. The sequenced sample was peripheral blood, obtained on day 0 of MenACWY control vaccination.

The CDR3 sequence is CASSSGQAGRLYEQYF. CDR3 in DNA: TGCGCCAGCAGCTCAGGCCAAGCGGGGCGACTGTACGAGCAGTACTTC. V gene TRBV5-1 combines with J gene TRBJ2-7; 7 bases fit TRBD2. Germline V gene data show CDR1 as SGHRS and CDR2 as YFSETQ. The junction had 13 bases not matched to a gene; V was cut back by 3 bases and J by 4 bases. CDR3 size: 16 residues.